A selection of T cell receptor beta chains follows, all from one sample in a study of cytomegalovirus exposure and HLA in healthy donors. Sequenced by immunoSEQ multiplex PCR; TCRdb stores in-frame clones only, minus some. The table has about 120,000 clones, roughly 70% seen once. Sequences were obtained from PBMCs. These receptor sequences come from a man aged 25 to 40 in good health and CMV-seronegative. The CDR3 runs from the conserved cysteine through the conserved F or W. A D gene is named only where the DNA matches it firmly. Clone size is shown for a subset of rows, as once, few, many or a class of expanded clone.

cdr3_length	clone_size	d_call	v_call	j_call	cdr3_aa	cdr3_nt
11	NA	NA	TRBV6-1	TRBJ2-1	CASDRGHEQFF	TGTGCCTCCGATAGGGGCCATGAGCAGTTCTTC
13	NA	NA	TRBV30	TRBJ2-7	CAWSRSQSYEQYF	TGTGCCTGGAGTAGGAGTCAGTCCTACGAGCAGTACTTC
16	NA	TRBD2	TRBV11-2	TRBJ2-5	CASSLMMTSGGETQYF	TGTGCCAGCAGCTTAATGATGACTAGCGGGGGAGAGACCCAGTACTTC
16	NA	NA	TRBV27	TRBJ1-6	CASRNPTGTDNSPLHF	TGTGCCAGCAGAAACCCCACCGGGACTGATAATTCACCCCTCCACTTT
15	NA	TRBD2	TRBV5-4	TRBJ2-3	CASSLAGGGADTQYF	TGTGCCAGCAGCTTGGCGGGGGGGGGCGCAGATACGCAGTATTTT
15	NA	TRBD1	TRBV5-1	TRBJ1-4	CASSESGTGAEKLFF	TGCGCCAGCAGCGAAAGCGGGACAGGGGCCGAAAAACTGTTTTTT
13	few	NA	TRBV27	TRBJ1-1	CASSHGQITEAFF	TGTGCCAGCAGTCACGGACAGATCACTGAAGCTTTCTTT
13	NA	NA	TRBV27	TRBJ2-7	CASSFRRLDEQYF	TGTGCCAGCAGTTTCCGTCGGTTGGACGAGCAGTACTTC
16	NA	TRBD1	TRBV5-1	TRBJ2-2	CASSRRGRGPVGELFF	TGCGCCAGCAGCCGCAGGGGGCGCGGTCCTGTGGGGGAGCTGTTTTTT
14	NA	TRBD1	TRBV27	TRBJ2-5	CASWDRGLGETQYF	TGTGCCAGCTGGGACAGGGGGCTGGGAGAGACCCAGTACTTC
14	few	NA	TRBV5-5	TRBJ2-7	CASSFVTASYEQYF	TGTGCCAGCAGCTTCGTCACTGCCTCCTACGAGCAGTACTTC
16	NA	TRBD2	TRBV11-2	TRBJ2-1	CASSLDPPGGVDEQFF	TGTGCCAGCAGCTTAGACCCCCCGGGGGGGGTGGATGAGCAGTTCTTC
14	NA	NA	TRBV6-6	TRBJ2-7	CASSLGGRPYEQYF	TGTGCCAGCAGCCTCGGAGGCAGACCCTACGAGCAGTACTTC
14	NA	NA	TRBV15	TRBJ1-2	CATSRDFWGEGYTF	TGTGCCACCAGCAGAGATTTCTGGGGGGAGGGCTACACCTTC
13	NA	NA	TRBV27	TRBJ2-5	CASSLAGTETQYF	TGTGCCAGCAGTTTAGCGGGCACAGAGACCCAGTACTTC
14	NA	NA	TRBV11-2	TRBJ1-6	CASSFSGHNSPLHF	TGTGCCAGCAGCTTTTCAGGTCATAATTCACCCCTCCACTTT
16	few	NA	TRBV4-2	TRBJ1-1	CASSQFPKAEVTEAFF	TGTGCCAGCAGCCAATTCCCGAAAGCGGAGGTAACTGAAGCTTTCTTT
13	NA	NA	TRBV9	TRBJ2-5	CASSPRLQETQYF	TGTGCCAGCAGCCCTAGGCTTCAAGAGACCCAGTACTTC
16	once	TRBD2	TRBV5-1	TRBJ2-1	CASSPLTSGGPNEQFF	TGCGCCAGCAGCCCGCTGACTAGCGGGGGGCCGAATGAGCAGTTCTTC
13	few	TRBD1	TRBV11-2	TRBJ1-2	CASSSDRAYGYTF	TGTGCCAGCAGCTCGGACAGGGCCTATGGCTACACCTTC
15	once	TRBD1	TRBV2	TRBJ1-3	CASSQTTGGGNTIYF	TGTGCCAGCAGCCAAACAACAGGGGGCGGAAACACCATATATTTT
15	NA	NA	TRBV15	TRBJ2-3	CATSGGQTSTDTQYF	TGTGCCACCAGCGGAGGACAGACTAGCACAGATACGCAGTATTTT
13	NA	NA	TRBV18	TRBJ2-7	CASPIGPGYEQYF	TGTGCCAGCCCAATTGGGCCAGGCTACGAGCAGTACTTC
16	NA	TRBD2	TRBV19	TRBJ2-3	CASSIDAGGPGDTQYF	TGTGCCAGTAGTATAGACGCGGGGGGGCCGGGAGATACGCAGTATTTT
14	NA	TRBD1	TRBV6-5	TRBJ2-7	CASRTGTGFYERYF	TGTGCCAGCAGAACCGGGACAGGGTTCTACGAGCGGTACTTC
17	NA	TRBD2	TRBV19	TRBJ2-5	CASSIRRAGGPGETQYF	TGTGCCAGTAGTATAAGGCGAGCGGGGGGGCCAGGGGAGACCCAGTACTTC
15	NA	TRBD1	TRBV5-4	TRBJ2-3	CASRNGQGDTDTQYF	TGTGCCAGCCGAAACGGACAGGGAGACACAGATACGCAGTATTTT
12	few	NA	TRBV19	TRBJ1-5	CASSIDSQPQHF	TGTGCCAGTAGTATCGATAGTCAGCCCCAGCATTTT